This T cell receptor (beta chain) was found in a study of a mutant IDH1 vaccine in newly diagnosed glioma. Study background: Pretreatment consisted of radiotherapy, temozolomide, or both, with most receiving both. Study-wide findings and caveats: Changes in top peripheral clonotypes did not appear linked to pseudoprogression.

Looked up from germline, CDR1 is WSHSY and CDR2 is SAAADI. Losses at the gene ends were 6 bases for V and 5 bases for J; bases not matched to a gene: 5. CDR3 length equals 14 residues. This sample's time point: week 47, end of study. The vaccine gave 300 ug of a 20-mer mutant IDH1 peptide subcutaneously per dose. The patients received vaccinations eight times, in weeks 1, 3, 5, 7, 11, 15, 19 and 23. Astrocytomas found in donors were new, WHO grade 3 or 4, IDH1-mutant and ATRX-lost. Some clones are missing from TCRdb's copy, which holds only in-frame ones; the method was immunoSEQ multiplex PCR. The sample lists 35,000 to 40,000 clones, roughly four fifths seen once, with about 9% in the top ten. A remark on this clone: What it binds is unknown.

V gene TRBV10-2 combines with J gene TRBJ2-1, with TRBD2 matching over 9 bases. This clonotype originated in a man aged 40-50 years with glioma. The specimen was PBMCs, collected from a glioma patient whose treatment included an IDH1 peptide vaccine. DNA for the CDR3: TGCGCCAGCAGCGTTAGCGGGAGCAACAATGAGCAGTTCTTC. As protein: CASSVSGSNNEQFF.